This T cell receptor beta chain was obtained from a study of blood T cells in healthy people across ages. The trim removed 2 bases at V and 5 bases at J, leaving 5 bases unmatched. This CDR3 is 16 amino acids long. Germline V CDR1 and CDR2: KGHDR, SFDVKD. The study drew donors from healthy Caucasian individuals in Russia aged roughly 6 to 100. Next came a second PCR, run for about 7 to 12 cycles, which used a sample-barcoded 5' primer along with a J-beta primer mix. TCRdb fed the 5' RACE reads into MiXCR, producing one record per CDR3 protein. This table has about 1 million distinct CDR3 sequences, 40% to 55% appearing once.

Sequenced sample: blood. The clonotype originates from a woman aged 55-70 years in good health. V usage is TRBV24-1 and J usage is TRBJ2-1; 10 bases are shared with TRBD2. CDR3 in amino acids: CATSDYGLAGDNEQFF. The DNA of the CDR3 is TGTGCCACCAGTGATTATGGCCTAGCGGGAGACAATGAGCAGTTCTTC.